The clone carrying this TCR beta chain was observed at least ten times. Its specificity is unknown. The junction does not match germline at one end; this may be a read error. This sample is drawn from a study of T-cell reconstitution after alpha-beta-depleted transplantation in children. The study, taken as a whole, reports: By about two months after transplant, alpha-beta T cells reportedly arose from several hundred graft clones that had expanded. T-cell counts and diversity at one year post-transplant came mainly from newly produced T cells. High day-60 TCRbeta diversity in some patients came from surviving recipient T cells and thymic progenitors.

Molecular barcoding with unique molecular identifiers was used for the TCRbeta library. MiXCR, applied by TCRdb to the PCR reads, yields one record per CDR3 protein. The sample lists about 280,000 distinct CDR3 sequences; approximately 10% were seen once. Per the germline V gene, CDR1 is SGHAT and CDR2 is FQNNGV. This CDR3 spans 15 amino acids. Here the sequenced sample was peripheral blood, taken 180 days after TCRalphabeta/CD19-depleted stem cell transplant. The chain employs TRBV11-2 and TRBJ2-3, with D possibly matching TRBD1 (6 bases). This TCR was recovered from a male patient aged 2 to 10 who had a stem cell transplant for chronic granulomatous disease, so the T cells may come from the graft donor. The CDR3 DNA reads TGTGCCAGCAGCATAGACAGGTCTAGCACAGATACGCAGTATTTT. This sequence encodes CASSIDRSSTDTQYF.